Listed below are T cell receptor beta chains from one sample, sequenced in a study of cytomegalovirus exposure and HLA in healthy donors. Here immunoSEQ multiplex PCR was the method, and the copy in TCRdb shows in-frame clones only, minus some. The table includes around 60,000 clones, 85% to 95% detected once. Sequenced: PBMCs. The receptor set was obtained from a woman younger than 30 in good health and CMV-seropositive. CDR3s include the opening cysteine and the closing phenylalanine or tryptophan. The order of the fields is V gene, clone size, J gene, D gene, CDR3 length, CDR3 DNA, CDR3 protein. The D gene is left open where the match is weak. Clone size appears in some rows only: once, few, many, or a class for an expanded clone.

>TRBV27|once|TRBJ2-7|TRBD2|15
TGTGCCAGCAGTTTAAGAATTGGGGAGGGCTACGAGCAGTACTTC
CASSLRIGEGYEQYF
>TRBV6-6|.|TRBJ2-5|TRBD2|14
TGTGCCAGCTCCCCCGAGCTAGCGGGAGTACCGCAGTACTTC
CASSPELAGVPQYF
>TRBV5-1|.|TRBJ2-1|TRBD2|15
TGCGCCAGCAGCTACCGGGGGGAGAAATTCAATGAGCAGTTCTTC
CASSYRGEKFNEQFF
>TRBV5-1|.|TRBJ2-3|.|15
TGCGCCAGCAGCTTCAGGGTGGGTGGCACAGATACGCAGTATTTT
CASSFRVGGTDTQYF
>TRBV9|.|TRBJ1-3|.|14
TGTGCCAGCGGGGAAGGAACAGGCGGAAACACCATATATTTT
CASGEGTGGNTIYF
>TRBV4-1|.|TRBJ2-7|TRBD2|14
TGCGCCAGCGCCGCGGGGACTAGCGTCTACGAGCAGTACTTC
CASAAGTSVYEQYF
>TRBV28|.|TRBJ2-2|TRBD2|15
TGTGCCAGCAGTCAGGGAGGGACGGGCACCGGGGAGCTGTTTTTT
CASSQGGTGTGELFF
>TRBV6-6|.|TRBJ1-3|.|16
TGTGCCAGCAGTTCCACGTCTAGGTTTTCTGGAAACACCATATATTTT
CASSSTSRFSGNTIYF
>TRBV6-1|.|TRBJ2-7|TRBD2|15
TGTGCCAGCAGTCGGACTAGCTTTGACTCCTACGAGCAGTACTTC
CASSRTSFDSYEQYF
>TRBV6-6|.|TRBJ2-3|.|16
TGTGCCAGCAGTTACTCGAGCCGGGATACCACAGATACGCAGTATTTT
CASSYSSRDTTDTQYF
>TRBV28|.|TRBJ2-1|TRBD1|16
TGTGCCAGCAGTTTGGGCCCGGGACAGGGGAACGATGAGCAGTTCTTC
CASSLGPGQGNDEQFF
>TRBV5-1|.|TRBJ2-3|TRBD2|17
TGCGCCAGCAGCTTATTCGTAGCGGGGGATGGAGTAGATACGCAGTATTTT
CASSLFVAGDGVDTQYF
>TRBV25-1|.|TRBJ1-6|TRBD1|12
TGTGCCCGGGAACAGGGGAGTTCACCCCTCCACTTT
CAREQGSSPLHF
>TRBV28|.|TRBJ1-1|.|14
TGTGCCAGCACCCCGGGGGCGGGGGCTTTGCGAGCTTTCTTT
CASTPGAGALRAFF
>TRBV28|.|TRBJ1-5|.|14
TGTGCCAGCAGTTTCAGGCGGGAGTATCAGCCCCAGCATTTT
CASSFRREYQPQHF
>TRBV7-2|few|TRBJ1-2|TRBD1|13
TGTGCCAGCAGAAGGGACAGACCAGATGGCTACACCTTC
CASRRDRPDGYTF
>TRBV18|.|TRBJ2-6|.|18
TGTGCCAGCTCACCGGATCCGGAGGTCCTCTCTGGGGCCAACGTCCTGACTTTC
CASSPDPEVLSGANVLTF
>TRBV27|.|TRBJ2-1|.|15
TGTGCCAGCAGTTCCTCGACAGGCTCCTACAATGAGCAGTTCTTC
CASSSSTGSYNEQFF
>TRBV28|.|TRBJ2-7|TRBD2|17
TGTGCCAGCAGCCGACTAGCGGGGGCCCCGTCGAGAGACGAGCAGTACTTC
CASSRLAGAPSRDEQYF
>TRBV9|few|TRBJ2-3|TRBD1|14
TGTGCCCCAGCGGGCAGGGGGCCTCCAGATACGCAGTATTTT
CAPAGRGPPDTQYF
>TRBV7-3|.|TRBJ2-5|TRBD2|16
TGTGCCAGCAGCTTAACCGTGACTAGCGGGATGGAGACCCAGTACTTC
CASSLTVTSGMETQYF
>TRBV28|once|TRBJ2-7|.|15
TGTGCCAGCAGCTCTCAAGGCGGGATACCTGACGAGCAGTACTTC
CASSSQGGIPDEQYF
>TRBV25-1|.|TRBJ2-2|TRBD2|18
TGTGCCAGCAGTGAGCGGGCCATGCGGGGGTATAACACCGGGGAGCTGTTTTTT
CASSERAMRGYNTGELFF
>TRBV30|.|TRBJ2-7|TRBD2|16
TGTGCCTGGAGCCCCGGACTAGCGGGAGGCCCCTACGAGCAGTACTTC
CAWSPGLAGGPYEQYF
>TRBV14|.|TRBJ1-1|.|13
TGTGCCAGCAGCCAAAGTGCGGACACTGAAGCTTTCTTT
CASSQSADTEAFF
>TRBV4-3|.|TRBJ1-2|.|15
TGCGCCAGCAGCCAAGATAGGGGCATTAACTATGGCTACACCTTC
CASSQDRGINYGYTF
>TRBV5-1|once|TRBJ1-4|TRBD1|14
TGCGCCAGCAGCCGGACAGGGGTAGAAGAAAAACTGTTTTTT
CASSRTGVEEKLFF
>TRBV7-6|.|TRBJ2-7|.|18
TGTGCCAGCAGCTTAATAAGGGCGGGGGCAGGGGTAGCCTACGAGCAGTACTTC
CASSLIRAGAGVAYEQYF
>TRBV7-9|.|TRBJ2-7|TRBD2|14
TGTGCCAGCAGCTTATCTAGCGGGAACGACGAGCAGTACTTC
CASSLSSGNDEQYF
>TRBV9|.|TRBJ2-1|TRBD2|14
TGTGCCAGCAGGAGCGGGGACTCCTACAATGAGCAGTTCTTC
CASRSGDSYNEQFF
>TRBV28|.|TRBJ2-3|.|12
TGTGCCAGCAGCCCCTCAGGAGATACGCAGTATTTT
CASSPSGDTQYF
>TRBV28|.|TRBJ2-7|.|14
TGTGCCAGCAGTCCCCCCTGGGGGGCCTACGAGCAGTACTTC
CASSPPWGAYEQYF
>TRBV4-2|.|TRBJ1-1|TRBD1|17
TGTGCCAGCAGCCAAGATCTCAGGGACAGAGAGCTCACTGAAGCTTTCTTT
CASSQDLRDRELTEAFF
>TRBV4-1|.|TRBJ1-2|TRBD1|13
TGCGCCAGCAGCCGTCAGGGGGACTATGGCTACACCTTC
CASSRQGDYGYTF
>TRBV5-4|.|TRBJ1-1|.|17
TGTGCCAGCAGTCTGGGATATGCGGGGGGCCCGAACACTGAAGCTTTCTTT
CASSLGYAGGPNTEAFF
>TRBV19|.|TRBJ1-2|TRBD1|14
TGTGCCAGTACCCTGGGACAGGCGTTCTATGGCTACACCTTC
CASTLGQAFYGYTF
>TRBV6-1|.|TRBJ2-7|TRBD1|16
TGTGCCAGCAGTGACCCGGCCAGGGGGCGAATATACGAGCAGTACTTC
CASSDPARGRIYEQYF
>TRBV27|.|TRBJ2-3|TRBD1|13
TGTGCCAGCAGTTCAACGACAGGGTTAGCGCAGTATTTT
CASSSTTGLAQYF
>TRBV28|.|TRBJ1-2|TRBD1|13
TGTGCCAGCAGAGGGGACAGCACCTATGGCTACACCTTC
CASRGDSTYGYTF
>TRBV7-2|.|TRBJ2-1|TRBD2|16
TGTGCCAGCCTCTCGGTCGGGGGGGTTGGCATGAATGAGCAGTTCTTC
CASLSVGGVGMNEQFF
>TRBV6-5|.|TRBJ1-5|TRBD1|14
TGTGCCAGCAGGCAGGGACAGAGCAATCAGCCCCAGCATTTT
CASRQGQSNQPQHF
>TRBV6-5|.|TRBJ1-2|.|12
TGTGCCAGCTCCTCTAAACTCTATGGCTACACCTTC
CASSSKLYGYTF
>TRBV7-2|.|TRBJ2-7|TRBD2|18
TGTGCCAGCAGCTTAGCTGCGGGGGGGGATGGTTTTTCTTACGAGCAGTACTTC
CASSLAAGGDGFSYEQYF
>TRBV9|.|TRBJ1-6|TRBD1|14
TGTGCCAGCAGCGGGGGGACAGGTAATTCACCCCTCCACTTT
CASSGGTGNSPLHF
>TRBV7-9|.|TRBJ2-3|TRBD1|16
TGTGCCAGCAGCTCGGGACAGGGGGCTAGCACAGATACGCAGTATTTT
CASSSGQGASTDTQYF
>TRBV20-1|.|TRBJ2-7|TRBD1|11
TGCAGTGCGGGACAGGGGAACGAGCAGTACTTC
CSAGQGNEQYF
>TRBV10-3|once|TRBJ2-1|.|14
TGTGCCATCCGGGAAGGGCCGAGGTACAATGAGCAGTTCTTC
CAIREGPRYNEQFF
>TRBV7-3|.|TRBJ1-1|.|14
TGTGCCAGCAGCCCGATGGGGCAGAACACTGAAGCTTTCTTT
CASSPMGQNTEAFF
>TRBV19|few|TRBJ2-2|.|12
TGTGCCAGTAGTCCCCTACAGGGGGAGCTGTTTTTT
CASSPLQGELFF
>TRBV7-9|.|TRBJ1-6|.|14
TGTGCCAGCAGCTTAGTTAGCGGTGATTCACCCCTCCACTTT
CASSLVSGDSPLHF
>TRBV5-8|.|TRBJ1-1|TRBD1|15
TGTGCCAGCAGCCGATATTTGACAGGGGGCACTGAAGCTTTCTTT
CASSRYLTGGTEAFF
>TRBV18|.|TRBJ2-1|TRBD2|14
TGTGCCAGCTCACCTAGCGGGGGGGCCTATGAGCAGTTCTTC
CASSPSGGAYEQFF
>TRBV6-5|.|TRBJ2-7|.|14
TGTGCCAGCAGCCCCGGGGGTTCCTCCTACGAGCAGTACTTC
CASSPGGSSYEQYF
>TRBV19|.|TRBJ2-7|.|14
TGTGCCAGTAGTATTAACGGGATGACCTACGAGCAGTACTTC
CASSINGMTYEQYF
>TRBV6-1|.|TRBJ2-3|.|15
TGTGCCAGCAGCCAAGGGGCAAGTAGCACAGATACGCAGTATTTT
CASSQGASSTDTQYF
>TRBV25-1|.|TRBJ2-3|.|13
TGTGCCAGCAGTTGGCCGATCACAGATACGCAGTATTTT
CASSWPITDTQYF
>TRBV28|.|TRBJ2-1|.|11
TGTGCCAGCATCGCGGGAAATGAGCAGTTCTTC
CASIAGNEQFF
>TRBV19|.|TRBJ1-5|.|15
TGTGCCAGTAAACCCAGGGGCTATAGCAATCAGCCCCAGCATTTT
CASKPRGYSNQPQHF
>TRBV7-9|.|TRBJ2-2|.|15
TGTGCCAGCAGCGCTCAGGGCCTATTCACCGGGGAGCTGTTTTTT
CASSAQGLFTGELFF